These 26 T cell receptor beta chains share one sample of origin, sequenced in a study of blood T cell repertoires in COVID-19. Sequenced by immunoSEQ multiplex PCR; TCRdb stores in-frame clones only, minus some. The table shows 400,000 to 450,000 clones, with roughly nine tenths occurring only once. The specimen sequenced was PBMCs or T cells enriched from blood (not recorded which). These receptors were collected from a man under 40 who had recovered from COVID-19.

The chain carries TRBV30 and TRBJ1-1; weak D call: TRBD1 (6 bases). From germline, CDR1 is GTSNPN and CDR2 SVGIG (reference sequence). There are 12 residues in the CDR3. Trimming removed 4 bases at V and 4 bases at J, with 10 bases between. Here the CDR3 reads CAWTQGSTEAFF. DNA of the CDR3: TGTGCCTGGACCCAGGGGTCCACTGAAGCTTTCTTT.

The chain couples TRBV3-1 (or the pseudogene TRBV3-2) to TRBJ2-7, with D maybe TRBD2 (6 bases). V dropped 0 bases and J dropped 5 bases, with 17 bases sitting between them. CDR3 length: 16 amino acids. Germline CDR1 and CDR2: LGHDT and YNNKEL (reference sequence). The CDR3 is CASSQDSGVFIDEQYF. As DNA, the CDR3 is TGTGCCAGCAGCCAAGATTCGGGGGTATTCATCGACGAGCAGTACTTC.

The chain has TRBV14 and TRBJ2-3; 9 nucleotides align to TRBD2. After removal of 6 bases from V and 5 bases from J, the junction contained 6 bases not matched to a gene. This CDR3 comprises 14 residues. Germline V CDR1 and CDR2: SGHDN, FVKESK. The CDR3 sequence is CASRSSGTRDTQYF. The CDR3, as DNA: TGTGCCAGCAGGTCTAGCGGGACAAGAGATACGCAGTATTTT. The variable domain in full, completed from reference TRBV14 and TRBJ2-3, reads EAGVTQFPSHSVIEKGQTVTLRCDPISGHDNLYWYRRVMGKEIKFLLHFVKESKQDESGMPNNRFLAERTGGTYSTLKVQPAELEDSGVYFCASRSSGTRDTQYFGPGTRLTVL.

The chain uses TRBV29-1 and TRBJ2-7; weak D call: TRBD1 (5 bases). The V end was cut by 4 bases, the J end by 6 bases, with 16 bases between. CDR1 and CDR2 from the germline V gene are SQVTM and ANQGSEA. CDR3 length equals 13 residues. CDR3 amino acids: CSVVIVAGLEQYF. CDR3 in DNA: TGCAGCGTTGTTATAGTGGCAGGGCTCGAGCAGTACTTC.

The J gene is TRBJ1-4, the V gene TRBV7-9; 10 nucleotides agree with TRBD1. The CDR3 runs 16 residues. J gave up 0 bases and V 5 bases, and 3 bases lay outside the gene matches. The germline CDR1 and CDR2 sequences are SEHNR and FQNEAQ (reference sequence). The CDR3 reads CASSNGQGATNEKLFF. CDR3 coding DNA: TGTGCCAGCAGCAATGGACAGGGGGCAACTAATGAAAAACTGTTTTTT.

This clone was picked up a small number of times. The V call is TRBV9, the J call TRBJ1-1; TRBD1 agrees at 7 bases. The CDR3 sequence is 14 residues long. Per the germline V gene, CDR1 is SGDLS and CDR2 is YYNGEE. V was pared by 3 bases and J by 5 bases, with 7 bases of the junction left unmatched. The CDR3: CASSAQTGRTEAFF. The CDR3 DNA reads TGTGCCAGCAGCGCCCAGACAGGGCGGACTGAAGCTTTCTTT.

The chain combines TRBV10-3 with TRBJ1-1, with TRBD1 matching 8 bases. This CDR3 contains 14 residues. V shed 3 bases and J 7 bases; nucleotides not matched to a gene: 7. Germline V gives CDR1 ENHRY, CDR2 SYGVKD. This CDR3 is CAISESGQAVEAFF. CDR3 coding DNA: TGTGCCATCAGTGAATCGGGACAGGCCGTTGAAGCTTTCTTT.

The CDR3 here is CASSYRLAGSYEQYF. CDR3 bases: TGTGCCAGCAGTTACCGTCTCGCGGGGTCCTACGAGCAGTACTTC. The chain employs TRBV6-5 and TRBJ2-7; the D gene is possibly TRBD2 (6 bases). The CDR3 runs to 15 residues. With 2 bases removed from V and 1 base from J, the gap between germline ends came to 12 bases. Germline V gene sequence: CDR1 MNHEY, CDR2 SVGAGI.

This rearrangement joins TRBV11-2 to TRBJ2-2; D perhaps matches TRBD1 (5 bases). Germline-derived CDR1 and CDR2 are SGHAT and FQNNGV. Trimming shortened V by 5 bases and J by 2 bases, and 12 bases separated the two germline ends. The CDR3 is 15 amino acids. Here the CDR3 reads CASSQTTVNTGELFF. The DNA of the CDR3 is TGTGCCAGCAGCCAAACGACAGTAAACACCGGGGAGCTGTTTTTT. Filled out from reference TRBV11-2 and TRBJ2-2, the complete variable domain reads EAGVAQSPRYKIIEKRQSVAFWCNPISGHATLYWYQQILGQGPKLLIQFQNNGVVDDSQLPKDRFSAERLKGVDSTLKIQPAKLEDSAVYLCASSQTTVNTGELFFGEGSRLTVL.

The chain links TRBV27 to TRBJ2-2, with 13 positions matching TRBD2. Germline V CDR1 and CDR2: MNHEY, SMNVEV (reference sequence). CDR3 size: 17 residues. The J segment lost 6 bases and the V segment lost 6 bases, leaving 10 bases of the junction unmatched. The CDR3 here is CASRGDGTSGNPGELFF. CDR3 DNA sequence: TGTGCCAGCAGGGGTGATGGGACTAGCGGGAATCCCGGGGAGCTGTTTTTT.

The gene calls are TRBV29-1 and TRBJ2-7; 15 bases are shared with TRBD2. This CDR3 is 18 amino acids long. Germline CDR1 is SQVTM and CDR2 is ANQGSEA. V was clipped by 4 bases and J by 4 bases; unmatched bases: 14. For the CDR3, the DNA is TGCAGCGTTGTGTGGGGGACCGGGACTAGCGGGAGGTGGTACGAGCAGTACTTC. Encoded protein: CSVVWGTGTSGRWYEQYF.

CDR3 coding DNA: TGTGCCAGCAGTTTATCCGACACTGAAGCTTTCTTT. Protein: CASSLSDTEAFF. V and J are TRBV28 and TRBJ1-1; no firm D call. V was clipped by 1 base and J by 3 bases, with 3 bases between them. The germline V gene encodes CDR1 MDHEN and CDR2 SYDVKM. The CDR3 loop spans 12 amino acids.

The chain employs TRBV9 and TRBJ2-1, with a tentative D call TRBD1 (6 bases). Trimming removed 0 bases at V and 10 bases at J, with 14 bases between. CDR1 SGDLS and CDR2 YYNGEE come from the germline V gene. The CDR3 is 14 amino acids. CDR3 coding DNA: TGTGCCAGCAGCGTAGTTCAGGGGAGCGACGAGCAGTTCTTC. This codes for CASSVVQGSDEQFF.

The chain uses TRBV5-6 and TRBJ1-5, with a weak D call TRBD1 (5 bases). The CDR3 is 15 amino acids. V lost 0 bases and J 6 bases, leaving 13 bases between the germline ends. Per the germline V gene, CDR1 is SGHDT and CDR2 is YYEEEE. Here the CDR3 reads CASSLGRGVSQPQHF. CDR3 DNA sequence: TGTGCCAGCAGCTTGGGACGGGGGGTTTCTCAGCCCCAGCATTTT.

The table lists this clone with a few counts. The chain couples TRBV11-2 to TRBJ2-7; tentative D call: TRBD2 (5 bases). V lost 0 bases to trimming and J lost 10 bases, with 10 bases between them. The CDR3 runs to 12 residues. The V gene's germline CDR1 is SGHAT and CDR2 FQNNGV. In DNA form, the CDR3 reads TGTGCCAGCAGCTTAGATAGGCTAGCTCAGTACTTC. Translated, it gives CASSLDRLAQYF.

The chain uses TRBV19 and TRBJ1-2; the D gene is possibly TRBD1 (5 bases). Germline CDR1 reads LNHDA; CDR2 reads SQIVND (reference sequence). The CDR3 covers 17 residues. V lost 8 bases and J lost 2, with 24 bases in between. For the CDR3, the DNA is TGTGCCAGTGTCCTAGGACATACATTAAGAAGCAACTATGGCTACACCTTC. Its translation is CASVLGHTLRSNYGYTF.

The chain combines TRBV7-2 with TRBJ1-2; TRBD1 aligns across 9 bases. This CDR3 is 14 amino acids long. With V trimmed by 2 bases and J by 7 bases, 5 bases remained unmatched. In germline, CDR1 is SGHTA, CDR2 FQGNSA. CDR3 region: CASSLITGGVGYTF. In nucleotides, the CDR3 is TGTGCCAGCAGCTTAATCACAGGGGGCGTTGGCTACACCTTC. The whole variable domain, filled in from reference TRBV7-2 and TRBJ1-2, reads GAGVSQSPSNKVTEKGKDVELRCDPISGHTALYWYRQSLGQGLEFLIYFQGNSAPDKSGLPSDRFSAERTGGSVSTLTIQRTQQEDSAVYLCASSLITGGVGYTFGSGTRLTVV.

CDR3 DNA sequence: TGTGCCAGCAGTTCTAGCGGGACGATTCCAAGGACGCAGTATTTT. It yields the protein CASSSSGTIPRTQYF. The chain recombines TRBV6-2 or TRBV6-3 with TRBJ2-3; 9 bases are a match to TRBD2. CDR1 MNHEY and CDR2 SVGEGT come from the germline V gene. V lost 4 bases and J lost 9; bases outside the gene matches: 11. The CDR3 is made up of 15 amino acids.

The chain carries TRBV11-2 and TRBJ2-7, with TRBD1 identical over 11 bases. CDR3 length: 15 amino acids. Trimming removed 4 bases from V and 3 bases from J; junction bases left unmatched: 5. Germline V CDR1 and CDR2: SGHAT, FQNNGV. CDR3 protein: CASSSLDRGHYEQYF. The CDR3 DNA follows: TGTGCCAGCAGCTCCCTGGACAGGGGGCACTACGAGCAGTACTTC.

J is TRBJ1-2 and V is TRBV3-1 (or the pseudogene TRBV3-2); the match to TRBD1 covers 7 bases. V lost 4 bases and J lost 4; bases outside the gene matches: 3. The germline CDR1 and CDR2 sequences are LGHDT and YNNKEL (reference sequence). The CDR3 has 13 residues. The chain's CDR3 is CASSPRDSYGYTF. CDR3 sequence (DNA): TGTGCCAGCAGCCCGAGGGACAGCTATGGCTACACCTTC.

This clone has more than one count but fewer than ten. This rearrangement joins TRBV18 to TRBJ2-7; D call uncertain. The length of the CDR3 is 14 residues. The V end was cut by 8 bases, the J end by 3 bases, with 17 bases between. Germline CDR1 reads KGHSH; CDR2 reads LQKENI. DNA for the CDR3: TGTGCCAGCCCCGTGGCGCGGATGTACTACGAGCAGTACTTC. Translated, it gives CASPVARMYYEQYF.

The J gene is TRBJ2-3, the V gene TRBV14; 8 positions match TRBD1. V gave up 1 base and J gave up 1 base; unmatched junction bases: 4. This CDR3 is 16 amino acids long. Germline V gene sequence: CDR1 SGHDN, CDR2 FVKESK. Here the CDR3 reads CASSQVTGQGTDTQYF. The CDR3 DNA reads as TGTGCCAGCAGCCAAGTTACGGGACAGGGCACAGATACGCAGTATTTT.

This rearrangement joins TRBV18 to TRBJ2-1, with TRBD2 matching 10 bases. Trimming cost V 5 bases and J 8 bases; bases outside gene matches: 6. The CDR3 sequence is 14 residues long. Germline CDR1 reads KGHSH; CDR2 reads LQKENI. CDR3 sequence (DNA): TGTGCCAGCTCATCACTAGCGGGGCCCCATGAGCAGTTCTTC. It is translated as CASSSLAGPHEQFF.

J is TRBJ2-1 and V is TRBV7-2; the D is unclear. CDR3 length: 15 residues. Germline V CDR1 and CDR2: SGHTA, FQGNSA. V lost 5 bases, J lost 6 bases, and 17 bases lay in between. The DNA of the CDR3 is TGTGCCAGCAGCCATAGAGTGGGTAGCTTCAATGAGCAGTTCTTC. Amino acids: CASSHRVGSFNEQFF.

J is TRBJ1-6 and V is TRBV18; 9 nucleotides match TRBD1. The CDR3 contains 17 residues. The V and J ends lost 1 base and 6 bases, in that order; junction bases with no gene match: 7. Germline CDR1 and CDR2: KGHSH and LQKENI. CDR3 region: CASSPLGQGDGNSPLHF. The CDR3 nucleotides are TGTGCCAGCTCACCACTGGGACAGGGCGACGGTAATTCACCCCTCCACTTT.

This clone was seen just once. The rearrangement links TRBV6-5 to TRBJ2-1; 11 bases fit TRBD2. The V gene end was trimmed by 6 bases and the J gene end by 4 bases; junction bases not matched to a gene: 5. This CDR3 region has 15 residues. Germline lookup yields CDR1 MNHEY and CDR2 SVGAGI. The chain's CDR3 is CASSTTSGRYNEQFF. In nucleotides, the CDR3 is TGTGCCAGCAGCACCACTAGCGGGAGATACAATGAGCAGTTCTTC.